These 16 T cell receptor beta chains came from one sample sequenced in a study of OX40 agonist ivuxolimab in advanced cancers. Sequenced by immunoSEQ multiplex PCR; TCRdb stores in-frame clones only, minus some. The table has more than 80,000 clones, around 94% seen once; the top ten hold roughly 0.27%. The source material was CD4+ or CD8+ T cells sorted from blood, sampled in a trial of the OX40 agonist ivuxolimab. All receptors come from an adult with an advanced solid tumor such as melanoma, head and neck, liver or kidney cancer.

This chain links TRBV6-5 with TRBJ1-2; D gene uncertain. The CDR3 sequence is 13 residues long. Germline CDR1 is MNHEY and CDR2 is SVGAGI. V was cut by 0 bases and J by 8 bases, with 10 bases left in between. The chain's CDR3 is CASSYSSPGGYTF. CDR3 DNA sequence: TGTGCCAGCAGTTACTCGTCCCCCGGGGGCTACACCTTC.

The CDR3 region is CAWSVQGTYQPQHF. The CDR3 coding sequence is TGTGCCTGGAGTGTACAGGGGACCTATCAGCCCCAGCATTTT. The chain has TRBV30 and TRBJ1-5; 7 bases map to TRBD1. The CDR3 is 14 amino acids. CDR1 is GTSNPN and CDR2 is SVGIG in the germline V gene (reference sequence). The junction had 4 bases not matched to a gene; V was cut back by 0 bases and J by 5 bases.

This clone has just a few counts. This chain links TRBV5-1 with TRBJ2-3; D not certain. V lost 1 base and J 2 bases, leaving 8 bases between the germline ends. The CDR3 runs to 14 residues. The germline gives CDR1 SGHRS, CDR2 YFSETQ. The CDR3 sequence is CASSLLGFTDTQYF. The CDR3 DNA reads TGCGCCAGCAGCTTGCTAGGGTTCACAGATACGCAGTATTTT.

As for this clone: Other DNA variants within this sample encode the same CDR3. The rearrangement joins TRBV7-2 to TRBJ1-1; no clear D gene. Germline V gene sequence: CDR1 SGHTA, CDR2 FQGNSA. The CDR3 is 12 amino acids. The ends were cut back, 5 bases at V and 5 bases at J, with 9 bases in the middle. In nucleotides, the CDR3 is TGTGCCAGCAGCCTCCGAGAGACTGAAGCTTTCTTT. It codes for CASSLRETEAFF.

The chain couples TRBV28 to TRBJ2-7; 7 bases match TRBD1. J gave up 4 bases and V 5 bases, and 11 bases lay outside the gene matches. CDR1 is MDHEN, CDR2 SYDVKM, per germline. CDR3 length: 15 residues. CDR3 nucleotides: TGTGCCAGCAGTCCCCCCGGGACAGCCTTTTACGAGCAGTACTTC. Amino acids: CASSPPGTAFYEQYF.

The chain employs TRBV28 and TRBJ2-7, with 7 bases matching TRBD2. Trimming cost V 3 bases and J 6 bases; bases outside gene matches: 11. The germline gives CDR1 MDHEN, CDR2 SYDVKM. This CDR3 has 15 amino acids. The DNA for the CDR3 is TGTGCCAGCAGTTTCGAGACGGGGGGTCCGGGCGAGCAGTACTTC. It codes for CASSFETGGPGEQYF. Complete variable domain (other parts from reference TRBV28 and TRBJ2-7): DVKVTQSSRYLVKRTGEKVFLECVQDMDHENMFWYRQDPGLGLRLIYFSYDVKMKEKGDIPEGYSVSREKKERFSLILESASTNQTSMYLCASSFETGGPGEQYFGPGTRLTVT.

J is TRBJ1-2 and V is TRBV29-1; 7 nucleotides match TRBD1. The V gene end was trimmed by 5 bases and the J gene end by 6 bases; junction bases not matched to a gene: 3. CDR3 length: 11 residues. The germline CDR1 and CDR2 sequences are SQVTM and ANQGSEA. CDR3 DNA: TGCAGCGTTCACAGGGGTGATGGCTACACCTTC. Its translation: CSVHRGDGYTF.

This chain uses TRBV4-3 with TRBJ1-4, with D possibly matching TRBD1 (5 bases). There are 16 residues in the CDR3. The germline CDR1 and CDR2 sequences are LGHNA and YSLEER. V lost 3 bases and J lost 3, with 14 bases in between. As DNA, the CDR3 is TGCGCCAGCAGCCAGGATCCCCGGGGGGCTAATGAAAAACTGTTTTTT. Its protein product is CASSQDPRGANEKLFF.

The V and J genes are TRBV2 and TRBJ1-5, with 8 positions matching TRBD1. This CDR3 spans 13 amino acids. CDR1 and CDR2 (germline): SNHLY, FYNNEI. V gave up 7 bases and J gave up 7 bases; unmatched junction bases: 6. Here the CDR3 DNA reads TGTGCCAGCATCGGACAGGGAGGCCAGCCCCAGCATTTT. Residues: CASIGQGGQPQHF. The variable domain in full, with the rest retrieved from reference TRBV2 and TRBJ1-5, is EPEVTQTPSHQVTQMGQEVILRCVPISNHLYFYWYRQILGQKVEFLVSFYNNEISEKSEIFDDQFSVERPDGSNFTLKIRSTKLEDSAMYFCASIGQGGQPQHFGDGTRLSIL.

The CDR3 loop is CASSLDTHQPQHF. The DNA of the CDR3 is TGTGCCAGCAGCTTGGACACCCATCAGCCCCAGCATTTT. The genes are TRBV6-6 and TRBJ1-5; possibly TRBD1 for D (5 bases). This CDR3 has 13 residues. Between the trimmed V and J ends, which lost 6 bases and 5 bases, there was a span of 11 bases. Germline assignment: CDR1 MNHNY and CDR2 SVGAGI (reference sequence).

The chain links TRBV9 to TRBJ2-5; TRBD1 is a possible D gene (5 bases). The DNA end is a closer match to TRBJ2-7, so the J assignment may be wrong. Germline CDR1 and CDR2: SGDLS and YYNGEE. This CDR3 contains 14 residues. CDR3: CASSPRQRAYEQYF. DNA for the CDR3: TGTGCCAGCAGCCCCCGACAGAGAGCCTACGAGCAGTACTTC.

This chain links TRBV30 with TRBJ2-3; TRBD2 matches at 12 bases. Germline V gene lookup returns CDR1 GTSNPN and CDR2 SVGIG (reference sequence). The CDR3 length is 18 residues. J lost 4 bases, V lost 3 bases, and 14 bases had no gene match. The CDR3 here is CAWSRGLAGFQGPDTQYF. The CDR3 DNA reads TGTGCCTGGAGCCGAGGACTAGCGGGATTCCAGGGGCCAGATACGCAGTATTTT.

This sequence joins TRBV5-4 and TRBJ1-3; D is unclear. The V gene lost 3 bases and the J gene lost 1 base, with 11 bases spanning the gap. Germline CDR1 is SGHNT and CDR2 is YYREEE (reference sequence). CDR3 length equals 15 residues. The CDR3 region is CASSSQSGSGNTIYF. CDR3 DNA: TGTGCCAGCAGCTCCCAATCGGGGTCTGGAAACACCATATATTTT.

This clone was seen a handful of times. This chain joins TRBV28 and TRBJ1-4; the D is unclear. V was trimmed by 5 bases and J by 7 bases, leaving 11 bases between them. CDR1 and CDR2 from the germline V gene are MDHEN and SYDVKM. CDR3 length equals 13 residues. For the CDR3, the DNA is TGTGCCAGCAGTGGCGGACCCCGTGAAAAACTGTTTTTT. Its protein product is CASSGGPREKLFF.

The rearrangement uses TRBV7-2 and TRBJ2-3; unclear D gene. Germline V gene data show CDR1 as SGHTA and CDR2 as FQGNSA. Trimming removed 3 bases at V and 6 bases at J, with 10 bases between. The CDR3 extends over 13 amino acids. The DNA for the CDR3 is TGTGCCAGCAGCTTGGGGTCTGGGGATACGCAGTATTTT. It encodes CASSLGSGDTQYF.

The chain recombines TRBV20-1 with TRBJ2-1; perhaps TRBD2 as D (5 bases). Germline CDR1 is DFQATT and CDR2 is SNEGSKA (reference sequence). Between the trimmed V and J ends, which lost 5 bases and 9 bases, there was a span of 11 bases. The CDR3 totals 11 residues. CDR3 residues: CSALDFLEQFF. The CDR3 DNA follows: TGCAGTGCTTTGGACTTCCTTGAGCAGTTCTTC.